This entry is about one TCR beta chain. Its target is unknown. These data come from a study of T cell responses to AZD1222 COVID-19 vaccine. Overall study results and limits: After two AZD1222 doses, spike-specific TCR breadth and depth rose versus day 0.

V lost 3 bases and J lost 2, with 7 bases in between. Germline V gene lookup returns CDR1 MNHEY and CDR2 SMNVEV (reference sequence). The CDR3 is made up of 13 amino acids. TCRdb keeps only in-frame clones here, not all; method: immunoSEQ multiplex PCR. The table records some 130,000 clones, roughly 80% of them present only once. V usage is TRBV27 and J usage is TRBJ1-1; no definite D call. The TCR originated in an adult in good health. This sample comprised peripheral blood, obtained on day 0 of AZD1222 vaccination. In DNA form, the CDR3 reads TGTGCCAGCAGTTTTGGGCTAAACACTGAAGCTTTCTTT. This sequence encodes CASSFGLNTEAFF.